This TCR beta chain was identified in a study of Ad26.COV2.S vaccination and SARS-CoV-2 variants. Broader study findings: Non-spike TCR breadth did not differ much between vaccine and placebo recipients.

The table came from immunoSEQ multiplex PCR; TCRdb's copy has only in-frame clones and leaves some out. The table includes 150,000 to 200,000 clones, roughly 87% detected once. V was pared by 4 bases and J by 4 bases, with 5 bases of the junction left unmatched. In germline, CDR1 is MNHEY, CDR2 SVGAGI. The CDR3 sequence is 14 residues long. This clone was observed a few times. Its antigen is currently unknown. This clonotype was sampled from a human donor who had recovered from COVID-19. Sequencing used peripheral blood, obtained after recovery from COVID-19. This chain connects TRBV6-5 to TRBJ1-1, with 8 nucleotides matching TRBD1. Here the CDR3 DNA reads TGTGCCAGCAGTTCAAGGACAGGGAGCACTGAAGCTTTCTTT. This codes for CASSSRTGSTEAFF.